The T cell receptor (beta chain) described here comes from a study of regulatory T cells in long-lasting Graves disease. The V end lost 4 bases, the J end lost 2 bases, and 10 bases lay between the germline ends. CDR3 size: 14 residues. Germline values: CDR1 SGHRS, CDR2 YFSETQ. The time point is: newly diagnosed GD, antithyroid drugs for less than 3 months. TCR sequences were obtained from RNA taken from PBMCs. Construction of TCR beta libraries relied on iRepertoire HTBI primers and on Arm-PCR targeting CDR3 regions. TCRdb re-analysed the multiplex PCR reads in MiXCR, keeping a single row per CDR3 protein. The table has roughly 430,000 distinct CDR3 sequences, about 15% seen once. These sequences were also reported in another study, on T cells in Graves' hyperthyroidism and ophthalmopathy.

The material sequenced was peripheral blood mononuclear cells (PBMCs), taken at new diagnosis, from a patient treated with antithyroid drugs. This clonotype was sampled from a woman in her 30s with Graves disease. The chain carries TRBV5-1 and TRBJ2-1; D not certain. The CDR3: CASSPVGAYNEQFF. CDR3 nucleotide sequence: TGCGCCAGCAGCCCGGTAGGAGCCTACAATGAGCAGTTCTTC. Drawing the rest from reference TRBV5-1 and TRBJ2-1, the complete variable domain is KAGVTQTPRYLIKTRGQQVTLSCSPISGHRSVSWYQQTPGQGLQFLFEYFSETQRNKGNFPGRFSGRQFSNSRSEMNVSTLELGDSALYLCASSPVGAYNEQFFGPGTRLTVL.